The 27 T cell receptor beta chains given below trace back to one sample, sequenced in a study of identical twins. TCRdb re-analysed the 5' RACE reads in MiXCR, keeping a single row per CDR3 protein. The sample has roughly 750,000 distinct CDR3 sequences; 21% are singletons. A further study also used this sample, focusing on T cells expressing NK-cell markers.

The sequencing input was PBMCs. These receptors were collected from a woman aged 18-30 years in good health.

The sample holds a few counts of this clonotype. The chain has TRBV7-9 and TRBJ2-1, with 8 bases lining up with TRBD2. After removal of 8 bases from V and 2 bases from J, the junction contained 5 bases not matched to a gene. This CDR3 region has 14 residues. Germline V gene sequence: CDR1 SEHNR, CDR2 FQNEAQ (reference sequence). CDR3 sequence: CASSTSVTYNEQFF. CDR3 coding DNA: TGTGCCAGCTCGACTAGCGTGACCTACAATGAGCAGTTCTTC.

Only a few counts were recorded for this clonotype. The V call is TRBV5-1, the J call TRBJ2-5; maybe TRBD1 (5 bases). Trimming stripped 0 bases from V and 2 bases from J, with 8 bases between. The CDR3 length is 14 residues. Germline V gene lookup returns CDR1 SGHRS and CDR2 YFSETQ. The CDR3 reads CASSLERQQETQYF. In DNA, the CDR3 is TGCGCCAGCAGCTTGGAGCGACAGCAAGAGACCCAGTACTTC.

V is TRBV29-1 and J is TRBJ2-2; possibly TRBD1 or TRBD2 for D (6 bases each). The germline V gene has CDR1 SQVTM and CDR2 ANQGSEA. Trimming pared 3 bases from V and 6 bases from J, leaving 11 bases between. The CDR3 length is 13 residues. The CDR3 DNA sequence: TGCAGCGTTGACGGGGGCTCCCCCGGGGAGCTGTTTTTT. Amino acids: CSVDGGSPGELFF.

The chain links TRBV5-1 to TRBJ2-7; D gene uncertain. CDR3 length: 15 residues. The V gene's germline CDR1 is SGHRS and CDR2 YFSETQ. V was trimmed by 0 bases and J by 3 bases, leaving 13 bases between them. CDR3 protein: CASSLGLDFYYEQYF. CDR3 in DNA: TGCGCCAGCAGCTTGGGGCTTGACTTCTACTACGAGCAGTACTTC.

The chain has TRBV6-5 and TRBJ2-1; D perhaps matches TRBD2 (6 bases). This CDR3 has 18 amino acids. Germline CDR1 reads MNHEY; CDR2 reads SVGAGI. V dropped 0 bases and J dropped 1 base, with 16 bases sitting between them. The DNA of the CDR3 is TGTGCCAGCAGTTACTCGGTCTTGATAGCGGAGTCCTACAATGAGCAGTTCTTC. It yields the protein CASSYSVLIAESYNEQFF.

There are a few counts of this clonotype. The V gene is TRBV5-1, the J gene TRBJ2-3, with 11 positions matching TRBD2. The junction had 5 bases not matched to a gene; V was cut back by 8 bases and J by 6 bases. Germline lookup yields CDR1 SGHRS and CDR2 YFSETQ. This CDR3 is 13 amino acids long. Here the CDR3 reads CASTSGSSDTQYF. In nucleotides, the CDR3 is TGCGCCAGTACTAGCGGGAGCAGCGATACGCAGTATTTT.

This chain uses TRBV9 with TRBJ2-2; no reliable D call. The CDR3 is 15 residues long. Germline CDR1 SGDLS, CDR2 YYNGEE. V dropped 0 bases and J dropped 7 bases, with 13 bases sitting between them. The CDR3 loop is CASSVGVGGGGELFF. The CDR3 region has the DNA TGTGCCAGCAGCGTAGGGGTCGGCGGTGGCGGGGAGCTGTTTTTT.

The count of this clonotype is one. This sequence joins TRBV10-3 and TRBJ2-3; weak D call: TRBD2 (5 bases). The CDR3 loop spans 14 amino acids. V lost 10 bases to trimming and J lost 1 base, with 15 bases between them. Germline assignment: CDR1 ENHRY and CDR2 SYGVKD. The CDR3 loop reads CASKPIGGTDTQYF. In DNA, the CDR3 is TGTGCCAGCAAACCCATCGGGGGCACAGATACGCAGTATTTT.

There are a few counts of this clonotype. The chain employs TRBV9 and TRBJ1-2; D unclear. Germline CDR1 reads SGDLS; CDR2 reads YYNGEE. CDR3 length: 14 residues. Trimming took 0 bases from V and 2 from J, leaving 8 bases between them. CDR3 region: CASSVDSGNYGYTF. Here the CDR3 DNA reads TGTGCCAGCAGCGTAGACTCGGGCAACTATGGCTACACCTTC.

This clonotype has at least ten counts. The chain couples TRBV6-2 or TRBV6-3 to TRBJ2-7; 10 bases map to TRBD2. The germline CDR1 and CDR2 sequences are MNHEY and SVGEGT. The V and J ends lost 6 bases and 6 bases, in that order; junction bases with no gene match: 8. This CDR3 comprises 14 residues. CDR3: CASRGTSEVGEQYF. The CDR3 DNA reads TGTGCCAGCAGAGGGACTAGCGAGGTAGGCGAGCAGTACTTC.

The chain employs TRBV20-1 and TRBJ2-7; D gene unclear. Trimming shortened V by 5 bases and J by 1 base, and 12 bases separated the two germline ends. Germline V gene sequence: CDR1 DFQATT, CDR2 SNEGSKA (reference sequence). CDR3 length: 13 residues. The CDR3 sequence is CSAVAGISYEQYF. CDR3 nucleotides: TGCAGTGCTGTTGCAGGAATATCCTACGAGCAGTACTTC.

The chain employs TRBV7-2 and TRBJ2-5, with D unresolved. CDR3 length: 12 amino acids. Germline lookup yields CDR1 SGHTA and CDR2 FQGNSA. V lost 4 bases and J 9 bases, leaving 12 bases between the germline ends. The CDR3 is CASSSSAGAQYF. The CDR3 nucleotides read TGTGCCAGCAGCTCCAGTGCAGGAGCCCAGTACTTC. The whole variable domain, filled in from reference TRBV7-2 and TRBJ2-5, reads GAGVSQSPSNKVTEKGKDVELRCDPISGHTALYWYRQSLGQGLEFLIYFQGNSAPDKSGLPSDRFSAERTGGSVSTLTIQRTQQEDSAVYLCASSSSAGAQYFGPGTRLLVL.

This clonotype came up many times. The gene calls are TRBV5-1 and TRBJ2-1, with TRBD2 identical over 8 bases. The CDR3 consists of 14 residues. Germline V lookup: CDR1 SGHRS, CDR2 YFSETQ. The V segment lost 4 bases and the J segment 4 bases; nucleotides outside the gene matches: 4. This CDR3 is CASSDGGGYNEQFF. As DNA, the CDR3 is TGCGCCAGCAGCGACGGGGGGGGATACAATGAGCAGTTCTTC.

The chain uses TRBV25-1 and TRBJ2-7; the D is unclear. Germline CDR1 is MGHDK and CDR2 is SYGVNS. The V end lost 5 bases, the J end lost 4 bases, and 9 bases lay between the germline ends. This CDR3 region has 12 residues. The CDR3 is CASSIDRYEQYF. The CDR3 DNA is TGTGCCAGCAGTATCGACCGTTACGAGCAGTACTTC.

This clonotype was seen once. V gene TRBV6-1 combines with J gene TRBJ2-2, with TRBD1 identical over 7 bases. Germline trimming cut 6 bases from V and 2 bases from J; bases unmatched to any gene: 12. Germline lookup yields CDR1 MNHNS and CDR2 SASEGT. This CDR3 comprises 17 residues. In DNA, the CDR3 is TGTGCCAGCAGATCTCTCCAGGGGACAGCCAACACCGGGGAGCTGTTTTTT. It encodes CASRSLQGTANTGELFF.

V gene TRBV20-1 combines with J gene TRBJ2-1; 11 bases are a match to TRBD2. This CDR3 has 16 amino acids. Trimming cost V 3 bases and J 4 bases; bases outside gene matches: 8. Germline CDR1 DFQATT, CDR2 SNEGSKA (reference sequence). CDR3 region: CSASEPSGGRYNEQFF. CDR3 DNA: TGCAGTGCTAGTGAACCTAGCGGGGGGCGGTACAATGAGCAGTTCTTC.

V usage is TRBV9 and J usage is TRBJ2-7, with 10 bases that match TRBD1. The CDR3 covers 15 residues. The trim removed 4 bases at V and 4 bases at J, leaving 8 bases unmatched. Germline CDR1 and CDR2: SGDLS and YYNGEE. The CDR3 sequence is CASSPQRTGGYEQYF. CDR3 nucleotides: TGTGCCAGCAGCCCCCAGAGGACAGGGGGTTACGAGCAGTACTTC.

The chain recombines TRBV29-1 with TRBJ1-4; D remains ambiguous. V was shortened by 4 bases and J by 0 bases, with 9 bases between the two germline ends. The CDR3 totals 14 residues. Germline V CDR1 and CDR2: SQVTM, ANQGSEA. CDR3 amino acids: CSVGNGATNEKLFF. In DNA form, the CDR3 reads TGCAGCGTTGGGAACGGGGCAACTAATGAAAAACTGTTTTTT.

In its sample, this clonotype was seen a few times. The chain has TRBV12-3 or TRBV12-4 and TRBJ2-1; D may be TRBD1 (5 bases). This CDR3 is 16 amino acids long. The V end lost 5 bases, the J end lost 6 bases, and 20 bases lay between the germline ends. CDR3 in amino acids: CASSHTQGSPGNEQFF. As DNA, the CDR3 is TGTGCCAGCAGTCACACTCAGGGTTCACCTGGCAATGAGCAGTTCTTC.

This clonotype was observed a handful of times. The chain carries TRBV5-1 and TRBJ2-5; 9 bases are a match to TRBD2. Germline values: CDR1 SGHRS, CDR2 YFSETQ. The CDR3 has 15 amino acids. Trimming took 4 bases from V and 3 from J; bases not matched to a gene: 7. This CDR3 reads CASSPGLATEETQYF. In DNA, the CDR3 is TGCGCCAGCAGCCCTGGACTAGCGACTGAAGAGACCCAGTACTTC.

The chain combines TRBV6-5 with TRBJ2-6; D remains unclear. V lost 3 bases and J 0 bases, leaving 6 bases between the germline ends. There are 15 residues in the CDR3. Germline loops: CDR1 MNHEY, CDR2 SVGAGI. The CDR3 sequence is CASSYFASGANVLTF. In DNA form, the CDR3 reads TGTGCCAGCAGTTATTTCGCCTCTGGGGCCAACGTCCTGACTTTC.

This chain uses TRBV12-3 or TRBV12-4 with TRBJ1-1; D call uncertain. The CDR3 has 15 amino acids. Between the trimmed V and J ends, which lost 3 bases and 1 base, there was a span of 12 bases. CDR3 loop: CASSFDTAGNTEAFF. In DNA form, the CDR3 reads TGTGCCAGCAGTTTCGATACGGCGGGGAACACTGAAGCTTTCTTT.

The gene calls are TRBV5-1 and TRBJ2-2, with D unclear. There are 16 residues in the CDR3. V lost 0 bases to trimming and J lost 1 base, with 10 bases between them. The germline CDR1 and CDR2 sequences are SGHRS and YFSETQ. Here the CDR3 reads CASSLERWRNTGELFF. As DNA, the CDR3 is TGCGCCAGCAGCTTGGAGAGGTGGAGGAACACCGGGGAGCTGTTTTTT.

This clonotype came up a few times. V gene TRBV29-1 combines with J gene TRBJ1-1; D is ambiguous. This CDR3 region has 10 residues. CDR1 and CDR2 from the germline V gene are SQVTM and ANQGSEA. V lost 5 bases and J 4 bases, leaving 5 bases between the germline ends. The CDR3 loop reads CSVRTTEAFF. CDR3 in DNA: TGCAGCGTTCGTACCACTGAAGCTTTCTTT.

This clonotype has just a few counts. This sequence joins TRBV21-1 and TRBJ2-7. TRBV21-1 is recorded as a pseudogene. The CDR3 length is 15 residues. DNA of the CDR3: TGTGCCAGCAGCAAAGCGGGACGTAAAACCTACGAGCAGTACTTC. Its translation is CASSKAGRKTYEQYF.

Only a few counts were recorded for this clonotype. This chain joins TRBV5-1 and TRBJ1-2; 10 bases match TRBD1. Germline-derived CDR1 and CDR2 are SGHRS and YFSETQ. The CDR3 is 14 residues long. V trimming: 4 bases; J trimming: 4 bases; junction bases outside the gene matches: 4. The CDR3 nucleotides read TGCGCCAGCAGCGTCGGGACAGGGGTCTATGGCTACACCTTC. As protein: CASSVGTGVYGYTF.

In this sample, this clonotype turned up a few times. V gene TRBV10-3 combines with J gene TRBJ2-7; a weak D match, TRBD1 (7 bases). V was clipped by 4 bases and J by 3 bases, with 16 bases between them. The germline V gene has CDR1 ENHRY and CDR2 SYGVKD. The CDR3 covers 15 residues. The CDR3 reads CAISASTGRNYEQYF. The CDR3 DNA follows: TGTGCCATCAGTGCGTCGACAGGGAGGAACTACGAGCAGTACTTC.